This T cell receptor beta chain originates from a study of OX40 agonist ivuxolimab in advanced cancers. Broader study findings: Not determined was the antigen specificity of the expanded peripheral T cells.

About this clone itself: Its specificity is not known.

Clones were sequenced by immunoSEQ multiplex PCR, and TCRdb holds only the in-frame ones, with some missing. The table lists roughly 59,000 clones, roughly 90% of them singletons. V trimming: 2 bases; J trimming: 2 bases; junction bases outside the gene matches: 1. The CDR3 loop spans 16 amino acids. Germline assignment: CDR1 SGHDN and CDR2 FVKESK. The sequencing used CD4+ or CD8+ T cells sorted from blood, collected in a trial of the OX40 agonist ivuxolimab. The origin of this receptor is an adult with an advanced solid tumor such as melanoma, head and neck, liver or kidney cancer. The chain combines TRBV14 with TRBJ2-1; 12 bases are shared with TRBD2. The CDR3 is CASSQLAGGAYNEQFF. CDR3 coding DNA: TGTGCCAGCAGCCAACTAGCGGGAGGGGCCTACAATGAGCAGTTCTTC. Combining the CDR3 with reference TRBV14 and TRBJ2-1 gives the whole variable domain EAGVTQFPSHSVIEKGQTVTLRCDPISGHDNLYWYRRVMGKEIKFLLHFVKESKQDESGMPNNRFLAERTGGTYSTLKVQPAELEDSGVYFCASSQLAGGAYNEQFFGPGTRLTVL.